These 22 T cell receptor beta chains came from one sample sequenced in a study of cytotoxic CD8 clonotypes in ibrutinib-treated CLL. Some clones are missing from TCRdb's copy, which holds only in-frame ones; the method was immunoSEQ multiplex PCR. The sample lists about 200,000 clones, roughly 73% occurring once. The sample here was PBMCs, taken after 12 months of ibrutinib treatment. The receptors stem from a human donor with chronic lymphocytic leukemia.

This clone has a handful of counts. The V gene is TRBV27, the J gene TRBJ2-4; D gene unclear. Germline V lookup: CDR1 MNHEY, CDR2 SMNVEV (reference sequence). The CDR3 consists of 12 residues. Trimming cost V 6 bases and J 0 bases, with 3 bases left between them. The CDR3 loop reads CASRGAKNIQYF. The CDR3 bases are TGTGCCAGCAGAGGAGCCAAAAACATTCAGTACTTC.

The chain recombines TRBV15 with TRBJ2-7; D unclear. Trimming pared 1 base from V and 4 bases from J, leaving 14 bases between. CDR1 and CDR2 (germline): LNHNV, YYDKDF (reference sequence). The length of the CDR3 is 15 residues. The DNA of the CDR3 is TGTGCCACCAGCAGAGGTTCCGGGCCCCCATACGAGCAGTACTTC. It yields the protein CATSRGSGPPYEQYF.

The chain has TRBV11-1 and TRBJ1-1; D is possibly TRBD1 (6 bases). This CDR3 has 13 amino acids. Germline V gives CDR1 SGHAT, CDR2 FQDESV (reference sequence). The V end was cut by 5 bases, the J end by 1 base, with 8 bases between. The CDR3 reads CASSGQPNTEAFF. The CDR3 DNA reads as TGTGCCAGCAGCGGACAGCCGAACACTGAAGCTTTCTTT.

The gene calls are TRBV19 and TRBJ2-7, with TRBD2 as a possible D gene (6 bases). The CDR3 runs 16 residues. Germline lookup yields CDR1 LNHDA and CDR2 SQIVND (reference sequence). V was pared by 7 bases and J by 5 bases, with 24 bases between. The CDR3 DNA reads TGTGCCAGTACCCCATCCCCCGTGGCGGGGCTCCACGAGCAGTACTTC. This codes for CASTPSPVAGLHEQYF.

This clone was seen only a few times. The V call is TRBV27, the J call TRBJ2-7, with D possibly TRBD1 on 6 matching bases. CDR1 and CDR2 from the germline V gene are MNHEY and SMNVEV (reference sequence). V was clipped by 5 bases and J by 3 bases, with 14 bases between them. The CDR3 is 14 amino acids. CDR3 sequence: CASSLQGRSYEQYF. The CDR3 DNA follows: TGTGCCAGCAGTCTGCAGGGGAGAAGCTACGAGCAGTACTTC.

This chain links TRBV28 with TRBJ2-1, with TRBD2 matching 8 bases. V shed 5 bases, J shed 4 bases, and the junction held 7 bases outside the gene matches. The CDR3 length is 15 residues. Germline-derived CDR1 and CDR2 are MDHEN and SYDVKM. The DNA of the CDR3 is TGTGCCAGCAGTCTGGGGATAGCGGGGTACAATGAGCAGTTCTTC. Translation gives CASSLGIAGYNEQFF.

The chain recombines TRBV7-8 with TRBJ2-2, with TRBD1 matching over 7 bases. Germline trimming cut 5 bases from V and 5 bases from J; bases unmatched to any gene: 5. The CDR3 runs 14 residues. The germline V gene encodes CDR1 SGHVS and CDR2 FQNEAQ. The CDR3 spells CASSPGQRTGELFF. The CDR3 DNA sequence: TGTGCCAGCAGCCCGGGACAGAGGACCGGGGAGCTGTTTTTT. The full variable domain, in which reference TRBV7-8 and TRBJ2-2 provide the parts outside the CDR3, is GAGVSQSPRYKVAKRGQDVALRCDPISGHVSLFWYQQALGQGPEFLTYFQNEAQLDKSGLPSDRFFAERPEGSVSTLKIQRTQQEDSAVYLCASSPGQRTGELFFGEGSRLTVL.

The chain has TRBV5-1 and TRBJ2-3; tentative D call: TRBD2 (5 bases). This CDR3 has 11 amino acids. Trimming stripped 5 bases from V and 6 bases from J, with 7 bases between. Germline V lookup: CDR1 SGHRS, CDR2 YFSETQ. CDR3 sequence (DNA): TGCGCCAGCAGTCGGAGGGATACGCAGTATTTT. Its translation: CASSRRDTQYF. Using reference TRBV5-1 and TRBJ2-3 for the parts outside the CDR3, the full variable domain is KAGVTQTPRYLIKTRGQQVTLSCSPISGHRSVSWYQQTPGQGLQFLFEYFSETQRNKGNFPGRFSGRQFSNSRSEMNVSTLELGDSALYLCASSRRDTQYFGPGTRLTVL.

The genes are TRBV10-3 and TRBJ2-1; 9 bases are shared with TRBD2. CDR1 and CDR2 from the germline V gene are ENHRY and SYGVKD. CDR3 length: 15 amino acids. J lost 9 bases, V lost 9 bases, and 15 bases had no gene match. CDR3 DNA: TGTGCCATGAGCCCCTTTAGCGGGAGTGTTGGTGAGCAGTTCTTC. As protein: CAMSPFSGSVGEQFF.

The chain recombines TRBV2 with TRBJ2-1; 8 bases line up with TRBD2. V dropped 1 base and J dropped 8; count of bases not matched to a gene: 7. Germline V CDR1 and CDR2: SNHLY, FYNNEI. The CDR3 loop spans 15 amino acids. The CDR3 coding sequence is TGTGCCAGCAGTGAAGTAGGGGCGGGGGGCCATGAGCAGTTCTTC. It specifies CASSEVGAGGHEQFF.

The rearrangement uses TRBV6-1 and TRBJ2-1; D not resolved. V was clipped by 4 bases and J by 5 bases, with 6 bases between them. Germline V gene sequence: CDR1 MNHNS, CDR2 SASEGT. CDR3 length equals 12 residues. CDR3 protein: CASSVSHNEQFF. The CDR3 DNA follows: TGTGCCAGCAGTGTCAGTCACAATGAGCAGTTCTTC.

The rearrangement links TRBV11-3 to TRBJ2-1; TRBD1 matches at 11 bases. Trimming cost V 0 bases and J 4 bases; bases outside gene matches: 8. CDR3 size: 18 residues. Germline lookup yields CDR1 SGHNT and CDR2 YENEEA. CDR3 in amino acids: CASSLDQSGTGGYNEQFF. The CDR3 bases are TGTGCCAGCAGCTTAGATCAATCCGGGACAGGGGGTTACAATGAGCAGTTCTTC.

This chain links TRBV15 with TRBJ1-1; tentative D call: TRBD1 (6 bases). CDR1 is LNHNV, CDR2 YYDKDF, per germline (reference sequence). Trimming pared 0 bases from V and 0 bases from J, leaving 32 bases between. The CDR3 has 23 residues. CDR3: CATSRDSALLWTAPMIMNTEAFF. The DNA of the CDR3 is TGTGCCACCAGCAGAGATTCGGCATTGCTATGGACAGCCCCAATGATCATGAACACTGAAGCTTTCTTT.

This chain uses TRBV19 with TRBJ2-5; TRBD1 matches at 11 bases. The CDR3 is 17 amino acids. Germline loops: CDR1 LNHDA, CDR2 SQIVND (reference sequence). Trimming cost V 1 base and J 4 bases; bases outside gene matches: 8. In DNA, the CDR3 is TGTGCCAGTAGTATAGCCGGACAGGGGGCCAAGGGAGAGACCCAGTACTTC. Translated: CASSIAGQGAKGETQYF. The whole variable domain, filled in from reference TRBV19 and TRBJ2-5, reads DGGITQSPKYLFRKEGQNVTLSCEQNLNHDAMYWYRQDPGQGLRLIYYSQIVNDFQKGDIAEGYSVSREKKESFPLTVTSAQKNPTAFYLCASSIAGQGAKGETQYFGPGTRLLVL.

The CDR3 here is CASSLGGQGYEQFF. The CDR3 DNA reads as TGTGCCAGCAGCTTAGGGGGACAGGGTTATGAGCAGTTCTTC. V is TRBV11-3 and J is TRBJ2-1; 9 positions match TRBD1. The trim removed 1 base at V and 8 bases at J, leaving 3 bases unmatched. Germline assignment: CDR1 SGHNT and CDR2 YENEEA. The CDR3 spans 14 residues.

The rearrangement links TRBV2 to TRBJ1-5; no reliable D call. CDR1 is SNHLY and CDR2 is FYNNEI in the germline V gene. V was cut by 3 bases and J by 0 bases, with 12 bases left in between. The CDR3 sequence is 16 residues long. CDR3 amino acids: CASSDGSSYSNQPQHF. The CDR3 DNA reads TGTGCCAGCAGTGACGGCAGTAGTTATAGCAATCAGCCCCAGCATTTT.

This clone was counted once. V gene TRBV5-4 combines with J gene TRBJ1-1, with 9 positions matching TRBD1. The germline V gene encodes CDR1 SGHNT and CDR2 YYREEE (reference sequence). This CDR3 contains 14 residues. With 5 bases clipped from V and 4 bases from J, the junction kept 6 bases outside the gene matches. CDR3: CASSGQGKGTEAFF. As DNA, the CDR3 is TGTGCCAGCAGTGGACAGGGGAAGGGCACTGAAGCTTTCTTT. Using reference TRBV5-4 and TRBJ1-1 for the parts outside the CDR3, the full variable domain is ETGVTQSPTHLIKTRGQQVTLRCSSQSGHNTVSWYQQALGQGPQFIFQYYREEENGRGNFPPRFSGLQFPNYSSELNVNALELDDSALYLCASSGQGKGTEAFFGQGTRLTVV.

V and J are TRBV27 and TRBJ2-1; D remains unclear. The CDR3 has 14 amino acids. The germline V and J ends were trimmed by 8 bases and 9 bases, with 20 bases remaining between them. Per the germline V gene, CDR1 is MNHEY and CDR2 is SMNVEV (reference sequence). The DNA of the CDR3 is TGTGCCAGCGGGCTTCGGAGTTTTAGTGGTGAGCAGTTCTTC. This encodes CASGLRSFSGEQFF.

The J gene is TRBJ2-7, the V gene TRBV7-9; a weak D match, TRBD1 (6 bases). V gave up 5 bases and J gave up 3 bases, with 20 bases separating them. This CDR3 region has 16 residues. Germline CDR1 and CDR2: SEHNR and FQNEAQ (reference sequence). The CDR3 region is CASSLTEPGQYYEQYF. CDR3 sequence (DNA): TGTGCCAGCAGCCTAACAGAACCAGGACAGTACTACGAGCAGTACTTC.

This clone was found a few times. This chain links TRBV9 with TRBJ1-4; D not resolved. The CDR3 length is 14 residues. V was clipped by 5 bases and J by 4 bases, with 12 bases between them. Germline lookup yields CDR1 SGDLS and CDR2 YYNGEE. The CDR3 DNA sequence: TGTGCCAGCAGTAGCGGGTTAAATAATGAAAAACTGTTTTTT. Protein sequence: CASSSGLNNEKLFF. The variable domain in full, with the rest retrieved from reference TRBV9 and TRBJ1-4, is DSGVTQTPKHLITATGQRVTLRCSPRSGDLSVYWYQQSLDQGLQFLIQYYNGEERAKGNILERFSAQQFPDLHSELNLSSLELGDSALYFCASSSGLNNEKLFFGSGTQLSVL.

The sample holds many counts of this clone. The rearrangement links TRBV6-5 to TRBJ1-2, with D hard to call. CDR1 is MNHEY and CDR2 is SVGAGI in the germline V gene. CDR3 length: 11 residues. V lost 2 bases and J lost 9, with 7 bases in between. CDR3 DNA sequence: TGTGCCAGCAGTTACGAGGGAAGCTACACCTTC. Residues: CASSYEGSYTF.

This chain links TRBV19 with TRBJ2-7; 9 bases are a match to TRBD1. The V segment lost 2 bases and the J segment 7 bases; nucleotides outside the gene matches: 6. The CDR3 is 14 amino acids. CDR1 is LNHDA, CDR2 SQIVND, per germline (reference sequence). The CDR3 reads CASSITGQGWEQYF. The CDR3 bases are TGTGCCAGTAGTATAACGGGACAGGGCTGGGAGCAGTACTTC.